These 30 T cell receptor beta chains share one sample of origin, sequenced in a study of molecular identifiers for immune sequencing clone quantification. A single record per CDR3 protein comes from TCRdb applying MiXCR to the PCR reads. In the table there are around 480,000 distinct CDR3 sequences, around 23% of which are singletons. Sequencing used naive CD8+ T cells from blood, with Jurkat cell RNA spiked in. This sample's subset: FACS-sorted CD8+CD4-CCR7+CD45RA+ naive T cells. The receptors originated from a human donor in good health. Some libraries in this study had Jurkat cell RNA spiked in.

The chain employs TRBV21-1 and TRBJ1-5. TRBV21-1 is marked as a pseudogene. This CDR3 contains 17 residues. The CDR3 DNA is TGTGCCCCCAGCAAGGGGGGGCCGGGAGGGTGCAATCAGCCCCAGCATTTT. It encodes CAPSKGGPGGCNQPQHF.

This clonotype was seen more than once but under ten times. V and J are TRBV2 and TRBJ1-5; 7 bases fit TRBD1. CDR1 is SNHLY, CDR2 FYNNEI, per germline. The CDR3 is made up of 16 amino acids. V gave up 5 bases and J gave up 0 bases; unmatched junction bases: 7. Here the CDR3 DNA reads TGTGCCAGCAGTCCGGGACAGAGTACTAGCAATCAGCCCCAGCATTTT. Encoded protein: CASSPGQSTSNQPQHF.

The chain employs TRBV15 and TRBJ2-1; D is perhaps TRBD2 (5 bases). Trimming stripped 5 bases from V and 14 bases from J, with 19 bases between. The CDR3 runs 13 residues. Germline lookup yields CDR1 LNHNV and CDR2 YYDKDF (reference sequence). This CDR3 reads CATSGWGELEEFF. In DNA, the CDR3 is TGTGCCACCAGCGGATGGGGAGAACTAGAGGAGTTCTTC.

Only a few counts were recorded for this clonotype. Here the CDR3 DNA reads TGCAGTGCTTTCGGGACTAGCGTTTCCTACGAGCAGTACTTC. Translating it yields CSAFGTSVSYEQYF. The genes are TRBV20-1 and TRBJ2-7, with 10 bases lining up with TRBD2. Germline CDR1 and CDR2: DFQATT and SNEGSKA (reference sequence). The CDR3 is 14 amino acids. J lost 1 base, V lost 5 bases, and 5 bases had no gene match.

This clonotype has just one count. Being one base from a much bigger clone, this may be a read error. The rearrangement uses TRBV27 and TRBJ2-6; TRBD1 is a possible D gene (6 bases). Germline V gene sequence: CDR1 MNHEY, CDR2 SMNVEV (reference sequence). CDR3 length: 16 residues. V dropped 5 bases and J dropped 3 bases, with 14 bases sitting between them. The CDR3 nucleotides read TGTGCCAGCAGTATTCAGGGGCTGAGTGGGGCCAACGTCCTGACTTTC. Translation gives CASSIQGLSGANVLTF.

This chain links TRBV20-1 with TRBJ2-3; maybe TRBD2 (6 bases). The ends were cut back, 5 bases at V and 6 bases at J, with 21 bases in the middle. The CDR3 has 15 residues. Germline V lookup: CDR1 DFQATT, CDR2 SNEGSKA (reference sequence). CDR3 amino acids: CSAPNPDTSPDTQYF. In DNA form, the CDR3 reads TGCAGTGCTCCGAACCCGGACACTAGCCCTGATACGCAGTATTTT.

This sequence joins TRBV2 and TRBJ2-1; 8 bases align to TRBD2. After removal of 2 bases from V and 8 bases from J, the junction contained 8 bases not matched to a gene. The length of the CDR3 is 15 residues. Germline values: CDR1 SNHLY, CDR2 FYNNEI. The DNA of the CDR3 is TGTGCCAGCAGTGAACAGCGGGAGCCCTCTTATGAGCAGTTCTTC. Translated, it gives CASSEQREPSYEQFF.

This clonotype has more than one count but fewer than ten. The chain links TRBV5-6 to TRBJ2-1; perhaps D is TRBD1 or TRBD2 (5 bases each). Looked up from germline, CDR1 is SGHDT and CDR2 is YYEEEE. V dropped 2 bases and J dropped 4 bases, with 16 bases sitting between them. The CDR3 length is 16 residues. CDR3 protein: CASSFLSQGPYNEQFF. The CDR3 bases are TGTGCCAGCAGCTTCCTTTCCCAGGGACCGTACAATGAGCAGTTCTTC.

The chain uses TRBV12-5 and TRBJ1-4; 8 nucleotides match TRBD1. The V and J ends lost 3 bases and 2 bases, in that order; junction bases with no gene match: 14. Germline CDR1 LGHNT, CDR2 FRNRAP. The CDR3 runs 19 residues. CDR3 in DNA: TGTGCTAGTGGTTTTGACCCAGGACAGGGACTTTTTACTAATGAAAAACTGTTTTTT. Residues: CASGFDPGQGLFTNEKLFF.

This clonotype was found once. The junction shows a germline mismatch at one end, possibly a read error. This chain joins TRBV12-3 or TRBV12-4 and TRBJ2-3; no definite D call. The CDR3 runs to 14 residues. The chain's CDR3 is CASSFEGPTDTLYF. CDR3 bases: TGTGCCAGCAGTTTCGAAGGCCCGACGGATACGCTGTATTTT.

This clonotype was seen more than once but under ten times. V gene TRBV6-2 or TRBV6-3 combines with J gene TRBJ2-7, with TRBD2 identical over 13 bases. The CDR3 has 16 residues. Trimming at V came to 5 bases and at J to 1 base, leaving 5 bases not matched to a gene. Looked up from germline, CDR1 is MNHEY and CDR2 is SVGEGT. The DNA of the CDR3 is TGTGCCAGCAGTACCCCGACTAGCGGGGGGTCCTACGAGCAGTACTTC. Its protein is CASSTPTSGGSYEQYF.

Details on this clonotype: A read error is possible here, since a much larger clone lies one base away. V usage is TRBV5-1 and J usage is TRBJ2-3; TRBD1 aligns across 12 bases. The CDR3 is 16 residues long. Germline V gene sequence: CDR1 SGHRS, CDR2 YFSETQ. The CDR3 reads CAGSLEGQGAADTQYF. CDR3 in DNA: TGCGCCGGCAGCTTGGAGGGACAGGGGGCGGCAGATACGCAGTATTTT.

CDR3 bases: TGTGCCACCAGTGCTGCTTCCTACAATGAGCAGTTCTTC. Its translation is CATSAASYNEQFF. This sequence joins TRBV24-1 and TRBJ2-1, with unresolved D. Trimming removed 5 bases at V and 1 base at J, with 5 bases between. Per germline, CDR1 KGHDR and CDR2 SFDVKD. The CDR3 is made up of 13 amino acids.

The chain recombines TRBV30 with TRBJ2-3, with TRBD2 as a possible D gene (5 bases). Trimming shortened V by 0 bases and J by 2 bases, and 12 bases separated the two germline ends. Germline V CDR1 and CDR2: GTSNPN, SVGIG (reference sequence). CDR3 size: 15 residues. The CDR3 bases are TGTGCCTGGAGTGTACTTGGGAGTACCACAGATACGCAGTATTTT. Amino acid sequence: CAWSVLGSTTDTQYF.

This clonotype was counted at least ten times. This chain joins TRBV10-3 and TRBJ1-1; D gene uncertain. The ends were cut back, 0 bases at V and 7 bases at J, with 3 bases in the middle. Germline V gene data show CDR1 as ENHRY and CDR2 as SYGVKD. This CDR3 is 11 amino acids long. In DNA form, the CDR3 reads TGTGCCATCAGTGAGTCATATGAAGCTTTCTTT. Translation gives CAISESYEAFF.

This clonotype turned up a few times. The gene calls are TRBV29-1 and TRBJ1-1; D might be TRBD1 (6 bases). Trimming left V 4 bases short and J 2 bases short, with 8 bases between. There are 12 residues in the CDR3. Germline CDR1 SQVTM, CDR2 ANQGSEA. As DNA, the CDR3 is TGCAGCGTTGTCAGGGGTAACACTGAAGCTTTCTTT. Amino acid sequence: CSVVRGNTEAFF.

Turning to this clonotype: Compared with germline, one end of the junction differs, possibly owing to a read error. The rearrangement joins TRBV7-2 to TRBJ2-5; D gene ambiguous. This CDR3 has 15 residues. Germline V gene data show CDR1 as SGHTA and CDR2 as FQGNSA. CDR3 protein: CASSSGVGYQEAQYF. CDR3 bases: TGTGCCAGCAGCTCAGGAGTCGGGTACCAAGAGGCCCAGTACTTC.

The V call is TRBV11-2, the J call TRBJ2-3, with 8 bases lining up with TRBD2. Germline trimming cut 2 bases from V and 4 bases from J; bases unmatched to any gene: 8. This CDR3 spans 16 amino acids. CDR1 and CDR2 from the germline V gene are SGHAT and FQNNGV. The CDR3 DNA is TGTGCCAGCAGCTTATTAGCGGGGATAAGCGCAGATACGCAGTATTTT. Translating it yields CASSLLAGISADTQYF.

J is TRBJ2-3 and V is TRBV6-1; TRBD2 aligns across 9 bases. Germline CDR1 reads MNHNS; CDR2 reads SASEGT. The CDR3 is 16 residues long. Losses at the gene ends were 8 bases for V and 4 bases for J; bases not matched to a gene: 13. CDR3 DNA sequence: TGTGCCAGCCCCCTTTTTGCTAGCGGGGCCCCAGATACGCAGTATTTT. Translating gives CASPLFASGAPDTQYF.

V and J are TRBV19 and TRBJ1-2; 7 bases align to TRBD1. Germline V gene lookup returns CDR1 LNHDA and CDR2 SQIVND (reference sequence). The CDR3 covers 13 residues. The ends lost 6 bases at V and 8 bases at J; junction bases unmatched: 9. CDR3 sequence reads: CASRQDRFPGYTF. The DNA for the CDR3 is TGTGCCAGTAGGCAGGACAGGTTCCCCGGCTACACCTTC.

Many counts were recorded for this clonotype. V is TRBV7-8 and J is TRBJ2-1; 12 bases are a match to TRBD2. The CDR3 covers 15 residues. The V gene end was trimmed by 5 bases and the J gene end by 8 bases; junction bases not matched to a gene: 7. The germline CDR1 and CDR2 sequences are SGHVS and FQNEAQ. The CDR3 DNA sequence: TGTGCCAGCAGCCCCTCTAGCGGGGGGGCCGATGAGCAGTTCTTC. It codes for CASSPSSGGADEQFF.

V gene TRBV7-9 combines with J gene TRBJ2-1; 14 bases agree with TRBD2. Germline V gene sequence: CDR1 SEHNR, CDR2 FQNEAQ (reference sequence). V gave up 4 bases and J gave up 7 bases; unmatched junction bases: 9. The length of the CDR3 is 17 residues. The CDR3 spells CASSSLLGLAGVNEQFF. CDR3 coding DNA: TGTGCCAGCAGCTCTTTGCTGGGACTAGCGGGAGTAAATGAGCAGTTCTTC.

The chain carries TRBV9 and TRBJ2-7, with TRBD1 matching 8 bases. With 0 bases clipped from V and 2 bases from J, the junction kept 4 bases outside the gene matches. Germline V gene lookup returns CDR1 SGDLS and CDR2 YYNGEE. This CDR3 has 15 amino acids. As DNA, the CDR3 is TGTGCCAGCAGCGTAGATCAGGGGGCAGCCTACGAGCAGTACTTC. The encoded protein is CASSVDQGAAYEQYF. The full variable domain, rest sourced from reference TRBV9 and TRBJ2-7, is DSGVTQTPKHLITATGQRVTLRCSPRSGDLSVYWYQQSLDQGLQFLIQYYNGEERAKGNILERFSAQQFPDLHSELNLSSLELGDSALYFCASSVDQGAAYEQYFGPGTRLTVT.

This clonotype was counted many times. The genes are TRBV5-5 and TRBJ1-1, with a possible D match to TRBD1 (6 bases). CDR1 and CDR2 (germline): SGHKS, YYEKEE (reference sequence). This CDR3 region has 15 residues. V was clipped by 2 bases and J by 0 bases, with 11 bases between them. DNA of the CDR3: TGTGCCAGCAGCTTCCCACAGGGAGTGAACACTGAAGCTTTCTTT. Translating gives CASSFPQGVNTEAFF.

The chain combines TRBV30 with TRBJ1-1, with D possibly matching TRBD1 (5 bases). The CDR3 runs to 13 residues. Germline-derived CDR1 and CDR2 are GTSNPN and SVGIG (reference sequence). Trimming stripped 5 bases from V and 0 bases from J, with 10 bases between. DNA of the CDR3: TGTGCCTGGGCGGACAACTTGAACACTGAAGCTTTCTTT. It translates to CAWADNLNTEAFF.

The table lists this clonotype with many counts. This chain links TRBV7-3 with TRBJ2-5, with D possibly TRBD1 on 5 matching bases. V gave up 1 base and J gave up 0 bases, with 9 bases separating them. This CDR3 has 15 residues. In germline, CDR1 is SGHTA, CDR2 FQGTGA. As DNA, the CDR3 is TGTGCCAGCAGCTTAATGGGGCTAGACCAAGAGACCCAGTACTTC. Encoded protein: CASSLMGLDQETQYF.

This clonotype was seen a handful of times. The J gene is TRBJ2-7, the V gene TRBV6-5; TRBD1 matches 9 bases. V lost 5 bases to trimming and J lost 3 bases; unmatched junction nucleotides: 5. The CDR3 is 14 residues long. CDR1 MNHEY and CDR2 SVGAGI come from the germline V gene. The CDR3 spells CASSGGTGHYEQYF. The CDR3 DNA reads as TGTGCCAGCAGTGGGGGGACAGGGCACTACGAGCAGTACTTC.

This clonotype was found a few times. The chain is built from TRBV6-6 and TRBJ2-2; possible D gene TRBD2, 6 bases. V was trimmed by 2 bases and J by 5 bases, leaving 9 bases between them. The CDR3 has 14 residues. Germline CDR1 and CDR2: MNHNY and SVGAGI (reference sequence). DNA for the CDR3: TGTGCCAGCAGTTACGGGGAGGTGACCGGGGAGCTGTTTTTT. Amino acid sequence: CASSYGEVTGELFF.

This clonotype was seen only a few times. The chain recombines TRBV12-3 or TRBV12-4 with TRBJ2-1; no reliable D call. V lost 10 bases, J lost 0 bases, and 7 bases lay in between. The CDR3 contains 12 residues. The CDR3 DNA sequence: TGTGCCATCCAATCCTCCTACAATGAGCAGTTCTTC. Translated, it gives CAIQSSYNEQFF.

In regard to this clonotype: One junction end disagrees with the germline gene, perhaps due to a read error. J is TRBJ1-1 and V is TRBV20-1, with 7 bases that match TRBD1. Germline values: CDR1 DFQATT, CDR2 SNEGSKA (reference sequence). CDR3 length: 13 amino acids. CDR3 bases: TGCAGTGCTAGAGATAGTCGAGGGGGCGAAGGTTTCTTT. This translates into CSARDSRGGEGFF.